The following is a TCR beta chain sequence with its context. The protocol was immunoSEQ multiplex PCR, while the TCRdb copy is restricted to in-frame clones and leaves out a portion. The sample has 70,000 to 95,000 clones, 83% seen once. This sample was included in a study of CD4 T cell repertoires in COVID-19. The sample in question was CD4+ T cells from peripheral blood, obtained after recovery from COVID-19. This clonotype was obtained from a human donor who had COVID-19.

The CDR3 bases are TGTGCCTGGAGTGCGTTGGGGGGGCTGGGTCCCGGGGAGCTGTTTTTT. Translated: CAWSALGGLGPGELFF. This chain uses TRBV30 with TRBJ2-2; perhaps TRBD2 as D (7 bases). Trimming removed 1 base at V and 6 bases at J, with 18 bases between. CDR1 and CDR2 from the germline V gene are GTSNPN and SVGIG (reference sequence). This CDR3 contains 16 residues.